This T cell receptor (beta chain) was captured in a study of OX40 agonist ivuxolimab in advanced cancers. The CDR3 is made up of 16 amino acids. Germline V gene data show CDR1 as MNHNY and CDR2 as SVGAGI (reference sequence). V was pared by 6 bases and J by 0 bases, with 17 bases between. TCRdb keeps only in-frame clones here, not all; method: immunoSEQ multiplex PCR. The sample lists under 110,000 clones, roughly nine tenths occurring once. The genes are TRBV6-6 and TRBJ2-5; D gene unclear. This sequence was found in an adult with an advanced solid tumor such as melanoma, head and neck, liver or kidney cancer. Here the sequenced sample was CD4+ or CD8+ T cells sorted from blood, taken in a trial of the OX40 agonist ivuxolimab. The DNA for the CDR3 is TGTGCCAGCAGCCCCCCCCGCAGACCGTACCAAGAGACCCAGTACTTC. Protein product: CASSPPRRPYQETQYF.